The entry below describes one T cell receptor (beta chain). Only CD45RO-negative cells positively selected for CCR7 counted as naive CD8 cells, so terminally differentiated effector memory CD45RA+ cells were excluded. The data belong to a study of shared clonotypes between healthy human individuals. Germline CDR1 and CDR2: LNHDA and SQIVND (reference sequence). The CDR3 consists of 18 residues. V shed 1 base and J 2 bases; nucleotides not matched to a gene: 11. Here immunoSEQ multiplex PCR was the method, and the copy in TCRdb shows in-frame clones only, minus some. The table records hundreds of thousands of clones, around 96% of them present only once.

The gene calls are TRBV19 and TRBJ2-3; 8 bases are a match to TRBD2. The material sequenced was naive CD8+ T cells sorted from blood. The sequence came from a woman aged 25 to 39 in good health. The CDR3 here is CASSIVKTSEGDTDTQYF. CDR3 coding DNA: TGTGCCAGTAGTATAGTCAAGACTAGCGAGGGAGACACAGATACGCAGTATTTT.